This T cell receptor (beta chain) was recovered during a study of graft-versus-host responses after intestinal transplantation. Turning to the study itself: The transplants performed in recipients were multivisceral, liver-intestinal, or isolated intestinal. Findings and limits, study-wide: Researchers found peak circulating GvH clone levels linked to early post-transplant HvG declines.

There are 14 residues in the CDR3. Trimming took 11 bases from V and 3 from J; bases not matched to a gene: 7. Per germline, CDR1 SNHLY and CDR2 FYNNEI. The assay was immunoSEQ multiplex PCR, and TCRdb's table has in-frame clones only and misses some. The data contain 35,000 to 45,000 clones, 95% of them seen just once; the ten biggest clones take up 0.5% to 0.6%. A note on this clone: The antigen is unknown.

This material consisted of unstimulated CD8+ T cells sorted from spleen or lymph node cells, taken before transplant. The source of this sequence is a human donor who was the organ donor for an intestinal transplant. The chain has TRBV2 and TRBJ2-3, with 11 bases identical to TRBD2. The CDR3 sequence is CAVPGTSGTDTQYF. CDR3 in DNA: TGTGCCGTTCCCGGGACTAGCGGTACAGATACGCAGTATTTT.